This T cell receptor beta chain was sequenced for a study of T cells expressing NK-cell markers. Study results and caveats: Among four donors, these clonotypes also ranked first in the CD3+CD56-NKG2C+ fraction.

For TCR beta, cDNA was produced by 5'RACE template switching with UMIs. TCRdb processed the 5' RACE reads again and assigns one entry to each CDR3 protein, with no DNA. This specimen shows some 280,000 distinct CDR3 sequences; the ten leading clones hold about 0.39%. This CDR3 comprises 16 residues. Germline V gene lookup returns CDR1 SGHDN and CDR2 FVKESK. In regard to this clonotype: What it binds is not known.

The chain links TRBV14 to TRBJ1-4; as DNA is missing, the TRBD1 call by TCRdb cannot be tested. This clonotype originated in a man between 18 and 29 years old in good health. The sample was blood T cells: a sorted CD56 or NKG2C T cell subset, CD4+ or CD8+ T cells, or bulk PBMC T cells (not recorded which). CDR3: CASSRLGVSTNEKLFF.